These 20 T cell receptor beta chains were sequenced from one sample in a study of T cells expressing NK-cell markers. TCRdb processed the 5' RACE reads again and assigns one entry to each CDR3 protein, with no DNA. The sample has about 140,000 distinct CDR3 sequences. Sequenced input: blood T cells: a sorted CD56 or NKG2C T cell subset, CD4+ or CD8+ T cells, or bulk PBMC T cells (not recorded which). The receptors shown here come from a man aged 18 to 30 in good health.

The genes are TRBV20-1 and TRBJ2-1; with no DNA, the TCRdb D assignment of TRBD2 cannot be verified. This CDR3 has 16 amino acids. From germline, CDR1 is DFQATT and CDR2 SNEGSKA (reference sequence). This chain's CDR3 is CSAREGRVAGGPGQFF.

V and J are TRBV12-5 and TRBJ2-2; no DNA is available, so the TRBD1 call from TCRdb remains unchecked. The CDR3 spans 18 residues. Germline CDR1 LGHNT, CDR2 FRNRAP. The CDR3 sequence: CASGFPASGTINTGELFF. Full variable domain (rest looked up from reference TRBV12-5 and TRBJ2-2): DARVTQTPRHKVTEMGQEVTMRCQPILGHNTVFWYRQTMMQGLELLAYFRNRAPLDDSGMPKDRFSAEMPDATLATLKIQPSEPRDSAVYFCASGFPASGTINTGELFFGEGSRLTVL.

The J gene is TRBJ2-3, the V gene TRBV29-1; the D call from TCRdb, TRBD1, cannot be confirmed without DNA. Looked up from germline, CDR1 is SQVTM and CDR2 is ANQGSEA. The CDR3 has 14 amino acids. CDR3 sequence: CSVEPGFGTDTQYF.

The V call is TRBV12-3 or TRBV12-4, the J call TRBJ2-3; TCRdb proposes TRBD1, but this gene call is untestable without DNA. The CDR3 consists of 13 residues. The chain's CDR3 is CASSLPEGDTQYF.

The V and J genes are TRBV7-2 and TRBJ2-1. The CDR3 length is 13 residues. Per the germline V gene, CDR1 is SGHTA and CDR2 is FQGNSA. CDR3: CASSLVSGGEQFF.

The V call is TRBV7-6, the J call TRBJ2-1. Per germline, CDR1 SGHVS and CDR2 FNYEAQ. This CDR3 region has 15 residues. CDR3 sequence: CASSFETSADNEQFF. The whole variable domain, remainder taken from reference TRBV7-6 and TRBJ2-1, is GAGVSQSPRYKVTKRGQDVALRCDPISGHVSLYWYRQALGQGPEFLTYFNYEAQQDKSGLPNDRFSAERPEGSISTLTIQRTEQRDSAMYRCASSFETSADNEQFFGPGTRLTVL.

The CDR3 here is CSARLGAGELFF. The V gene is TRBV20-1, the J gene TRBJ2-2; TCRdb gives TRBD1 as the D gene, but with no DNA this cannot be confirmed. Looked up from germline, CDR1 is DFQATT and CDR2 is SNEGSKA (reference sequence). This CDR3 contains 12 residues.

The V call is TRBV14, the J call TRBJ2-1; TCRdb outputs TRBD2, but without DNA this stays unchecked. The germline gives CDR1 SGHDN, CDR2 FVKESK. The CDR3 is 14 residues long. CDR3 protein: CASSQRGLAPEQFF.

The V call is TRBV7-3, the J call TRBJ2-7; TCRdb picks TRBD1, but there is no DNA to check that call. The CDR3 is 14 residues long. CDR1 is SGHTA and CDR2 is FQGTGA in the germline V gene. This CDR3 is CASSSTGNPYEQYF.

The J gene is TRBJ2-7, the V gene TRBV12-3 or TRBV12-4; TCRdb lists TRBD2, though no DNA is available to test this call. The CDR3 is 12 amino acids. The CDR3: CASMRVGYEQYF.

Here the CDR3 reads CASNRGGPTGELFF. The chain combines TRBV10-3 with TRBJ2-2; lacking DNA, the TRBD2 call made by TCRdb goes unchecked. The CDR3 contains 14 residues. In germline, CDR1 is ENHRY, CDR2 SYGVKD.

This sequence joins TRBV20-1 and TRBJ2-3. Looked up from germline, CDR1 is DFQATT and CDR2 is SNEGSKA (reference sequence). The CDR3 spans 11 residues. This chain's CDR3 is CSATLLDTQYF.

The genes are TRBV20-1 and TRBJ2-2; the D call of TRBD1 rests on TCRdb alone, since no DNA is present to check it. This CDR3 comprises 15 residues. Germline V gene sequence: CDR1 DFQATT, CDR2 SNEGSKA (reference sequence). CDR3: CSATNHRTFTGELFF.

The chain is built from TRBV6-2 or TRBV6-3 and TRBJ2-5; TCRdb gives TRBD1 as the D gene, but with no DNA this cannot be confirmed. There are 15 residues in the CDR3. Germline assignment: CDR1 MNHEY and CDR2 SVGEGT. CDR3 region: CASINRDKYQETQYF.

The V and J genes are TRBV6-5 and TRBJ1-4. CDR3 length equals 16 residues. Germline values: CDR1 MNHEY, CDR2 SVGAGI. Here the CDR3 reads CASSYSLAATNEKLFF.

The chain employs TRBV19 and TRBJ2-1. The CDR3 spans 16 residues. In germline, CDR1 is LNHDA, CDR2 SQIVND (reference sequence). The CDR3 loop reads CASRILHRSPYNEQFF.

The V and J genes are TRBV30 and TRBJ2-5; TCRdb names TRBD1, which stays unverified in the absence of DNA. The CDR3 totals 13 residues. From germline, CDR1 is GTSNPN and CDR2 SVGIG (reference sequence). The CDR3 reads CAWSSSGGETQYF.

The J gene is TRBJ2-1, the V gene TRBV12-3 or TRBV12-4; without DNA, the TCRdb call of TRBD1 cannot be checked. This CDR3 is 15 amino acids long. This CDR3 reads CASSNSTGPYNEQFF.

The chain couples TRBV19 to TRBJ2-1; TCRdb reports TRBD2, a call that lacks DNA to check it against. The CDR3 loop spans 13 amino acids. Germline V lookup: CDR1 LNHDA, CDR2 SQIVND (reference sequence). CDR3 sequence: CATVLAGDGEQFF.

This chain uses TRBV12-3 or TRBV12-4 with TRBJ2-7; TCRdb picks TRBD1, but there is no DNA to check that call. The CDR3 has 14 amino acids. This CDR3 reads CASSAGGLSYEQYF.